These 16 T cell receptor beta chains were all obtained from the same sample, sequenced in a study of vaccination and CD4 T cells after COVID-19. Their antigens remain unidentified. Regarding treatment: approximately nine-day PBMC culture with coronavirus spike peptide pools or control peptides (ViraFEST assay). Sequencing of DNA taken from cultured CD4+ T cells relied on the Oncomine TCR Beta short-read assay. Using its own MiXCR run on the PCR reads, TCRdb lists one record per CDR3 protein. The sample holds about 6,300 distinct CDR3 sequences, about three quarters seen once. What was sequenced was CD4+ T cells from blood, cultured in vitro. The receptor source for this set is a human donor who had recovered from COVID-19.

This clonotype was observed once. The chain joins TRBV6-2 or TRBV6-3 to TRBJ2-1; D uncertain. Per the germline V gene, CDR1 is MNHEY and CDR2 is SVGEGT. There are 11 residues in the CDR3. The germline V and J ends were trimmed by 10 bases and 8 bases, with 12 bases remaining between them. CDR3 residues: CAIPPGDEQFF. DNA for the CDR3: TGTGCCATCCCCCCTGGCGATGAGCAGTTCTTC.

This chain links TRBV20-1 with TRBJ2-7, with 13 nucleotides matching TRBD2. The CDR3 runs to 17 residues. Germline V gene data show CDR1 as DFQATT and CDR2 as SNEGSKA (reference sequence). The ends lost 0 bases at V and 2 bases at J; junction bases unmatched: 7. The DNA of the CDR3 is TGCAGTGCTAGAGATCGACTAGCGGGAGGTTCCACCTACGAGCAGTACTTC. Translation: CSARDRLAGGSTYEQYF.

This clonotype was seen only once. The rearrangement joins TRBV28 to TRBJ2-7, with 10 bases aligning to TRBD2. Germline loops: CDR1 MDHEN, CDR2 SYDVKM. This CDR3 spans 14 amino acids. V lost 6 bases to trimming and J lost 4 bases; unmatched junction nucleotides: 6. The DNA of the CDR3 is TGTGCCAGCAGCATTAGCGGGAGGATATACGAGCAGTACTTC. Its translation is CASSISGRIYEQYF.

V is TRBV11-3 and J is TRBJ2-2; 11 positions agree with TRBD2. The CDR3 runs to 16 residues. J lost 7 bases, V lost 0 bases, and 4 bases had no gene match. Germline V lookup: CDR1 SGHNT, CDR2 YENEEA. CDR3 loop: CASSLDGTSGFGELFF. The CDR3 coding sequence is TGTGCCAGCAGCTTAGACGGGACTAGCGGTTTCGGGGAGCTGTTTTTT.

The chain joins TRBV6-2 or TRBV6-3 to TRBJ2-5, with 7 positions matching TRBD2. Germline V gives CDR1 MNHEY, CDR2 SVGEGT. The ends lost 6 bases at V and 1 base at J; junction bases unmatched: 11. This CDR3 contains 16 residues. The CDR3 nucleotides read TGTGCCAGCAGCCCCGCCGGCCGGGGGGTCCAAGAGACCCAGTACTTC. As protein: CASSPAGRGVQETQYF.

This chain joins TRBV7-3 and TRBJ2-6, with D tentatively TRBD2 (5 bases). Germline-derived CDR1 and CDR2 are SGHTA and FQGTGA. This CDR3 contains 20 residues. Trimming removed 1 base from V and 0 bases from J, with 19 bases in between. CDR3 coding DNA: TGTGCCAGCAGCTTAATCCCGCTGGGTAGTGGAGGCTCTGGGGCCAACGTCCTGACTTTC. It is translated as CASSLIPLGSGGSGANVLTF. The full variable domain, rest sourced from reference TRBV7-3 and TRBJ2-6, is GAGVSQTPSNKVTEKGKYVELRCDPISGHTALYWYRQSLGQGPEFLIYFQGTGAADDSGLPNDRFFAVRPEGSVSTLKIQRTERGDSAVYLCASSLIPLGSGGSGANVLTFGAGSRLTVL.

The chain recombines TRBV19 with TRBJ2-5; possible D gene TRBD2, 5 bases. This CDR3 is built from 13 residues. Germline V lookup: CDR1 LNHDA, CDR2 SQIVND (reference sequence). Trimming removed 4 bases at V and 1 base at J, with 7 bases between. The CDR3 sequence is CASSTGLQETQYF. The CDR3 region has the DNA TGTGCCAGTAGTACCGGACTCCAAGAGACCCAGTACTTC.

The chain links TRBV24-1 to TRBJ1-2, with D hard to call. The CDR3 contains 11 residues. The germline gives CDR1 KGHDR, CDR2 SFDVKD. The germline V and J ends were trimmed by 4 bases and 9 bases, with 8 bases remaining between them. DNA for the CDR3: TGTGCCACCAGTGACGGGCTACGCTACACCTTC. Its protein product is CATSDGLRYTF.

This sequence joins TRBV25-1 and TRBJ2-2, with D tentatively TRBD1 or TRBD2 (5 bases each). The germline CDR1 and CDR2 sequences are MGHDK and SYGVNS. The ends were cut back, 3 bases at V and 4 bases at J, with 12 bases in the middle. This CDR3 is built from 15 residues. The CDR3: CASSDPRGSTGELFF. The DNA of the CDR3 is TGTGCCAGCAGTGATCCGAGGGGCAGCACCGGGGAGCTGTTTTTT. Full variable domain (rest looked up from reference TRBV25-1 and TRBJ2-2): EADIYQTPRYLVIGTGKKITLECSQTMGHDKMYWYQQDPGMELHLIHYSYGVNSTEKGDLSSESTVSRIRTEHFPLTLESARPSHTSQYLCASSDPRGSTGELFFGEGSRLTVL.

DNA of the CDR3: TGTGCCAGCAGTGCCAGGGGCTATGGCTACACCTTC. This codes for CASSARGYGYTF. The J gene is TRBJ1-2, the V gene TRBV2, with D possibly matching TRBD1 (6 bases). The V gene's germline CDR1 is SNHLY and CDR2 FYNNEI. CDR3 length equals 12 residues. Deletions cut 4 bases from V and 4 bases from J, with 7 bases between.

The chain is built from TRBV6-1 and TRBJ1-1, with D uncertain. CDR3 length equals 15 residues. CDR1 and CDR2 from the germline V gene are MNHNS and SASEGT. Trimming removed 2 bases at V and 6 bases at J, with 16 bases between. The CDR3 sequence is CASSEPGYWAPEAFF. The CDR3 DNA reads TGTGCCAGCAGTGAACCGGGGTACTGGGCCCCTGAAGCTTTCTTT.

The gene calls are TRBV7-2 and TRBJ2-2, with TRBD2 identical over 10 bases. Germline CDR1 reads SGHTA; CDR2 reads FQGNSA. The CDR3 has 17 amino acids. V lost 3 bases to trimming and J lost 0 bases; unmatched junction nucleotides: 4. The CDR3 loop reads CASSLSLAGANTGELFF. For the CDR3, the DNA is TGTGCCAGCAGCTTGTCTCTAGCGGGGGCGAACACCGGGGAGCTGTTTTTT.

The chain recombines TRBV11-1 with TRBJ1-2; 7 nucleotides align to TRBD1. The germline V gene encodes CDR1 SGHAT and CDR2 FQDESV (reference sequence). The CDR3 runs 16 residues. J was trimmed by 2 bases and V by 5 bases; bases with no gene match: 11. The CDR3 DNA is TGTGCCAGCAGCCAAGACGGGATGACAGGGAACTATGGCTACACCTTC. It encodes CASSQDGMTGNYGYTF.

This chain joins TRBV27 and TRBJ2-7; D possibly uses TRBD1 or TRBD2 (5 bases each). The CDR3 sequence is 14 residues long. V was shortened by 5 bases and J by 0 bases, with 11 bases between the two germline ends. Germline CDR1 and CDR2: MNHEY and SMNVEV (reference sequence). The CDR3 DNA reads as TGTGCCAGCAGTGCCCAGGGAGTCTCCTACGAGCAGTACTTC. It encodes CASSAQGVSYEQYF.

This chain links TRBV20-1 with TRBJ1-5; D gene uncertain. V shed 6 bases and J shed 4 bases, with 19 bases lying between them. This CDR3 spans 15 amino acids. Germline V gene sequence: CDR1 DFQATT, CDR2 SNEGSKA (reference sequence). CDR3 residues: CSAITNGLRNQPQHF. DNA for the CDR3: TGCAGTGCCATAACGAACGGGCTACGAAATCAGCCCCAGCATTTT.

The gene calls are TRBV2 and TRBJ1-1; D remains unclear. CDR3 length: 14 residues. V was pared by 6 bases and J by 4 bases, with 15 bases between. CDR1 is SNHLY and CDR2 is FYNNEI in the germline V gene. As DNA, the CDR3 is TGTGCCAGCAGCTTGGCCACAGTCCCCACTGAAGCTTTCTTT. Its protein product is CASSLATVPTEAFF.